These 2 T cell receptor beta chains share one sample of origin, sequenced in a study of tumor and adjacent non-tumor tissue in lung cancer. This sample's RNA came from whole unsorted tissue. More than 3 cm separated this lung sample from the edge of the tumor. The library came from three nested PCR rounds adapted from ARM-PCR protocols. TCRdb processed the multiplex PCR reads anew with MiXCR; each CDR3 protein has one entry. Of under 80,000 distinct CDR3 sequences in the sample, more than 75% were seen once. Specimen: distant non-tumor lung tissue. All receptors come from a man aged 55 to 70 with non-small cell lung cancer.

This clonotype was found a few times. The junction and the germline gene differ at one end; a read error may be behind it. The V gene is TRBV15, the J gene TRBJ1-1; 10 bases match TRBD1. Per the germline V gene, CDR1 is LNHNV and CDR2 is YYDKDF (reference sequence). The CDR3 extends over 14 amino acids. CDR3 amino acids: CVTSSRDRGTEAFF. The CDR3 DNA sequence: TGTGTCACCAGCAGCCGGGACAGGGGTACTGAAGCTTTCTTT. The whole variable domain, filled in from reference TRBV15 and TRBJ1-1, reads DAMVIQNPRYQVTQFGKPVTLSCSQTLNHNVMYWYQQKSSQAPKLLFHYYDKDFNNEADTPDNFQSRRPNTSFCFLDIRSPGLGDTAMYLCVTSSRDRGTEAFFGQGTRLTVV.

Of note for this clonotype: This may come from a read error, since a much larger clone is one base off. This sequence joins TRBV5-1 and TRBJ2-5, with TRBD2 matching over 7 bases. After removal of 4 bases from V and 5 bases from J, the junction contained 5 bases not matched to a gene. This CDR3 is built from 13 residues. Germline V CDR1 and CDR2: SGHRS, YFSETQ. The CDR3 DNA is TGCGCCAGCAGCGTCGGGACTATCGAGACCCAGTACTTC. As protein: CASSVGTIETQYF. The whole variable domain, remainder taken from reference TRBV5-1 and TRBJ2-5, is KAGVTQTPRYLIKTRGQQVTLSCSPISGHRSVSWYQQTPGQGLQFLFEYFSETQRNKGNFPGRFSGRQFSNSRSEMNVSTLELGDSALYLCASSVGTIETQYFGPGTRLLVL.